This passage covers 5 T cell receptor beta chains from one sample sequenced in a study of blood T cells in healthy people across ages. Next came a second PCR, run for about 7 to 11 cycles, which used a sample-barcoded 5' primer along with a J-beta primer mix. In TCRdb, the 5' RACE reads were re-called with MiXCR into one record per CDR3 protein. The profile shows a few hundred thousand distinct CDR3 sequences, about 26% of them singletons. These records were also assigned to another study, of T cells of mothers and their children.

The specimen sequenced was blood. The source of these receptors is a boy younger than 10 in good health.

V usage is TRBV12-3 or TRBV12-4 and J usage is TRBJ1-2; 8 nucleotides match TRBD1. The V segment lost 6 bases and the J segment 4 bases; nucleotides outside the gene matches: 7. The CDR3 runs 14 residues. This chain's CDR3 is CASSSQGAPYGYTF. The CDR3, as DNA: TGTGCCAGCAGCAGCCAGGGGGCTCCCTATGGCTACACCTTC.

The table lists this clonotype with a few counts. In DNA form, the CDR3 reads TGCGCCAGCAGCGCCGGACAGGTCCCCGGGGAGACCCAGTACTTC. Translating it yields CASSAGQVPGETQYF. This chain joins TRBV5-1 and TRBJ2-1; 7 bases are shared with TRBD1. The J call may be faulty, since TRBJ2-5 better matches the DNA end. Germline assignment: CDR1 SGHRS and CDR2 YFSETQ. The CDR3 covers 15 residues.

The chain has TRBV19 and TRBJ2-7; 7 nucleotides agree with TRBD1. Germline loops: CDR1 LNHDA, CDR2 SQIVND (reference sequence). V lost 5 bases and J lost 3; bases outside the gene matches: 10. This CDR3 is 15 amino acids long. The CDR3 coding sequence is TGTGCCAGTAGTGCCCAGGGGGTCGTTGGCTACGAGCAGTACTTC. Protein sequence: CASSAQGVVGYEQYF.

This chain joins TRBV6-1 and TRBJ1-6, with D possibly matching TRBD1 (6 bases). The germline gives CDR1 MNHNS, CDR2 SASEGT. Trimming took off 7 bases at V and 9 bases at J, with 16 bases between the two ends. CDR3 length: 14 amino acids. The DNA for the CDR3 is TGTGCCAGCAAGGGGGTAGCTAGGATTTCACCCCTCCACTTT. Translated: CASKGVARISPLHF.

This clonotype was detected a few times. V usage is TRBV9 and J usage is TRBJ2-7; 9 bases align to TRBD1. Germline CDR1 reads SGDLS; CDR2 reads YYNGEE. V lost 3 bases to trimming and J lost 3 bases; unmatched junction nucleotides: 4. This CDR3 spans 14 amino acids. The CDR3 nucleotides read TGTGCCAGCAGCGCGGGACAGGGCAACTACGAGCAGTACTTC. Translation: CASSAGQGNYEQYF. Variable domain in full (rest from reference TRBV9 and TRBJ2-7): DSGVTQTPKHLITATGQRVTLRCSPRSGDLSVYWYQQSLDQGLQFLIQYYNGEERAKGNILERFSAQQFPDLHSELNLSSLELGDSALYFCASSAGQGNYEQYFGPGTRLTVT.